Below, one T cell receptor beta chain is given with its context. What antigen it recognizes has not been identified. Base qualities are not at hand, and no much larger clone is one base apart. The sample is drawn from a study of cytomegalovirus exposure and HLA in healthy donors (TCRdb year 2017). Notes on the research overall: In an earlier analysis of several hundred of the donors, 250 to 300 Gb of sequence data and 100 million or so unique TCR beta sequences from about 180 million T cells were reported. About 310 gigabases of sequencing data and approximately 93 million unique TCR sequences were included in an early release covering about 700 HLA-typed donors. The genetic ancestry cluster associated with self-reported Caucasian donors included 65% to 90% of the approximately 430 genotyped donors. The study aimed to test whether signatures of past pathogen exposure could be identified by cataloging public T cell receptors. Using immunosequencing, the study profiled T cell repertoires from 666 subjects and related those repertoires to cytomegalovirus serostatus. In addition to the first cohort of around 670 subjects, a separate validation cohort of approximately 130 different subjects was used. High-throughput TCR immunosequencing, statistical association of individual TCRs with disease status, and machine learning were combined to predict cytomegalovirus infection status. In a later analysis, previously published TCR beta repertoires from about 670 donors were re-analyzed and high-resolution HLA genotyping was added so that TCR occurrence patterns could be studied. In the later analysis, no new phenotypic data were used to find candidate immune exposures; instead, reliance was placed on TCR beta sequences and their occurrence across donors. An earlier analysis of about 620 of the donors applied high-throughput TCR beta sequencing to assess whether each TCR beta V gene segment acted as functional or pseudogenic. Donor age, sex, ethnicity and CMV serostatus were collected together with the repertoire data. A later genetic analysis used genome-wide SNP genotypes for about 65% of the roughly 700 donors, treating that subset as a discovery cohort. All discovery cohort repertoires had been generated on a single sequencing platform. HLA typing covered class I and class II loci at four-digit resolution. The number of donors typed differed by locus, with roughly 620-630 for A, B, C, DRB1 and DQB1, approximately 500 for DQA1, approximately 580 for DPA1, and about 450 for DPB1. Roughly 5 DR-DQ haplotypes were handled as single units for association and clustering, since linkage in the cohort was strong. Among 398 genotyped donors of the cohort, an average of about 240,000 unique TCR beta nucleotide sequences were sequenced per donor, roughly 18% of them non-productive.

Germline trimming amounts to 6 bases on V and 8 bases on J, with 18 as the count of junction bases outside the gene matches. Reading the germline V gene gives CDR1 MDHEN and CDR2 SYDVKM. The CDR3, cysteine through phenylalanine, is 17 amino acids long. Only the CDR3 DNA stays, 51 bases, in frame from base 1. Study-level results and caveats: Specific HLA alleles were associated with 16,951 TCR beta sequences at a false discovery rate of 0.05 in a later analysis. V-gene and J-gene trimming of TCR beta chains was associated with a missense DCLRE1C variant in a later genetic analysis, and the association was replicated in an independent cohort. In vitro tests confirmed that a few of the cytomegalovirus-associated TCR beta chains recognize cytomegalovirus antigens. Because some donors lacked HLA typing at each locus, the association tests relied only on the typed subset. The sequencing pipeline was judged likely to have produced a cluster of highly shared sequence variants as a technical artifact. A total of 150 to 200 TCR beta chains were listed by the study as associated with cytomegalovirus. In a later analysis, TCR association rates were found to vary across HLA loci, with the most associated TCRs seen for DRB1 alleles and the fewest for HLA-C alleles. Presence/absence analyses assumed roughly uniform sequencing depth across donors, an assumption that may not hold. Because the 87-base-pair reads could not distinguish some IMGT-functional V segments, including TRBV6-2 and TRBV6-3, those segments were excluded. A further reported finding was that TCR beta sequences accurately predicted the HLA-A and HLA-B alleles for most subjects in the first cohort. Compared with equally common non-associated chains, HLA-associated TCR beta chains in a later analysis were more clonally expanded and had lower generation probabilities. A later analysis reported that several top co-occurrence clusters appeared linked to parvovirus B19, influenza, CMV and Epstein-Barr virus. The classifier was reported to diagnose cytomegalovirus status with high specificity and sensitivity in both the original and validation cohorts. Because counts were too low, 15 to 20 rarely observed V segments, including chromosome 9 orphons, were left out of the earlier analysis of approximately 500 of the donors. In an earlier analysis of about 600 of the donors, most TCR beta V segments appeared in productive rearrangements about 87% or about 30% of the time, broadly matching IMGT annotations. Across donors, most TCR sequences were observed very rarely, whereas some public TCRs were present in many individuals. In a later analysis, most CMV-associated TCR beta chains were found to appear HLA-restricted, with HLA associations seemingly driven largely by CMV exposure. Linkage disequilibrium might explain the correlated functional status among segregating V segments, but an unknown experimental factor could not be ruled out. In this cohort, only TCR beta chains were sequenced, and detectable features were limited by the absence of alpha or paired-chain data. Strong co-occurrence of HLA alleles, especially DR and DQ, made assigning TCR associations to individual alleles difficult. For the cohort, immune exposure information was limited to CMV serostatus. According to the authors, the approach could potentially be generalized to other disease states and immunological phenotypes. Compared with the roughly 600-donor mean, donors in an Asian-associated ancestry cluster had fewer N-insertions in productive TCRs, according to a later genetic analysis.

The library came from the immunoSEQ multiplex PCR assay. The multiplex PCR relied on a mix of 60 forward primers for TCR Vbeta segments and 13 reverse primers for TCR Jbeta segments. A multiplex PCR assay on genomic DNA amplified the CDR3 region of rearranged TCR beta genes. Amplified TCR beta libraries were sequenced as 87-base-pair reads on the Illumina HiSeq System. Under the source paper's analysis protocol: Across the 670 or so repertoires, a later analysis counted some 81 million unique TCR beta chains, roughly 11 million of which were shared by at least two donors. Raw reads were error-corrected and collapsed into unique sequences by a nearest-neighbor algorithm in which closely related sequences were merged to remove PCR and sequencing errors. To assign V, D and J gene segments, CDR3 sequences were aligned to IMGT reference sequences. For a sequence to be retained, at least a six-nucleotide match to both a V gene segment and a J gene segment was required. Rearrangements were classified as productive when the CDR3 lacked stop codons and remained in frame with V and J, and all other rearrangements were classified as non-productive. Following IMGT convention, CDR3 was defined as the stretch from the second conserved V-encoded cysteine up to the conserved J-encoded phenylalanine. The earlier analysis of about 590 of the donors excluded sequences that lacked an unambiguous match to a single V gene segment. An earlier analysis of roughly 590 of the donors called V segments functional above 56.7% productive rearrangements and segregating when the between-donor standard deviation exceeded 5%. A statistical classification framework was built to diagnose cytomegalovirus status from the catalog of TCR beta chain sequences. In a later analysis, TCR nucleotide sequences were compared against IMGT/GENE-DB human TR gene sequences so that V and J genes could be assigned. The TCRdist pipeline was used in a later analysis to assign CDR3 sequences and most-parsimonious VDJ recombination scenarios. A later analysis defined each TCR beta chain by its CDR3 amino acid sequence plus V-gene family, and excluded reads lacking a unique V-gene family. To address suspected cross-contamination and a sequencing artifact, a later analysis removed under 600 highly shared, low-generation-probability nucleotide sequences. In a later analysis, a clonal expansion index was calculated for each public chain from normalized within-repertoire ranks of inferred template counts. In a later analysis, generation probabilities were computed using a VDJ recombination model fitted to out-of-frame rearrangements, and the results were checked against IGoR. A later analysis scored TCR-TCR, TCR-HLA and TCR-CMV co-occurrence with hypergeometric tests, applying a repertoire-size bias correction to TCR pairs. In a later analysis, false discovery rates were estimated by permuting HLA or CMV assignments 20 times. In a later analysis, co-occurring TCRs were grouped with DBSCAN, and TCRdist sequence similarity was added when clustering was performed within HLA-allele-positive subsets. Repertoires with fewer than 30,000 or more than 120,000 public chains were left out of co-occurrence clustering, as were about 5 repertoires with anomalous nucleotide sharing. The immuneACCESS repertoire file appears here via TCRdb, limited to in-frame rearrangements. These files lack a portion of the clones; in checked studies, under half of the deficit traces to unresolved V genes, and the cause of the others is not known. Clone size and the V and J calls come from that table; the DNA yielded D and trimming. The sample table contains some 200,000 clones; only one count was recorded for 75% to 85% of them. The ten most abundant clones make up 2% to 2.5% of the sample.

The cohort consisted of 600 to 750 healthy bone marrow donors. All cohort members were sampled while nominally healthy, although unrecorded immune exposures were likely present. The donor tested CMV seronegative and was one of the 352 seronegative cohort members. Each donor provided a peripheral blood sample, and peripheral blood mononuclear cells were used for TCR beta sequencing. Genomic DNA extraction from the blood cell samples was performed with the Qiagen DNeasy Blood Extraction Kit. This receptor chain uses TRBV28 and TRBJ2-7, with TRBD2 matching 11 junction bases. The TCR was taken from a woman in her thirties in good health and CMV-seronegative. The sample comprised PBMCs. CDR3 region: CASSAMGLAGGGFKQYF. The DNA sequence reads TGTGCCAGCAGCGCCATGGGGCTAGCGGGAGGTGGGTTTAAGCAGTACTTC.